This T cell receptor beta chain was found in a study of metastatic and nonmetastatic thyroid tumors. Thyroid surgery had not been preceded by any treatment in any patient. This clone was detected many times. TCRdb re-called the PCR reads through MiXCR. The sample has over 65,000 clones; roughly an eighth are singletons. Germline V CDR1 and CDR2: MNHEY, SMNVEV (reference sequence). The CDR3 covers 11 residues. V was cut by 7 bases and J by 6 bases, with 9 bases left in between. The sequence was collected from a female donor with papillary thyroid cancer or a benign thyroid nodule (not recorded which). Some clones in this sample may be carry-over from other donors' samples. The chain recombines TRBV27 with TRBJ1-1; tentative D call: TRBD1 (5 bases). The specimen sequenced was tumor tissue. Here the CDR3 reads CASKAGSEAFF. DNA of the CDR3: TGTGCCAGCAAGGCAGGGTCTGAAGCTTTCTTT.